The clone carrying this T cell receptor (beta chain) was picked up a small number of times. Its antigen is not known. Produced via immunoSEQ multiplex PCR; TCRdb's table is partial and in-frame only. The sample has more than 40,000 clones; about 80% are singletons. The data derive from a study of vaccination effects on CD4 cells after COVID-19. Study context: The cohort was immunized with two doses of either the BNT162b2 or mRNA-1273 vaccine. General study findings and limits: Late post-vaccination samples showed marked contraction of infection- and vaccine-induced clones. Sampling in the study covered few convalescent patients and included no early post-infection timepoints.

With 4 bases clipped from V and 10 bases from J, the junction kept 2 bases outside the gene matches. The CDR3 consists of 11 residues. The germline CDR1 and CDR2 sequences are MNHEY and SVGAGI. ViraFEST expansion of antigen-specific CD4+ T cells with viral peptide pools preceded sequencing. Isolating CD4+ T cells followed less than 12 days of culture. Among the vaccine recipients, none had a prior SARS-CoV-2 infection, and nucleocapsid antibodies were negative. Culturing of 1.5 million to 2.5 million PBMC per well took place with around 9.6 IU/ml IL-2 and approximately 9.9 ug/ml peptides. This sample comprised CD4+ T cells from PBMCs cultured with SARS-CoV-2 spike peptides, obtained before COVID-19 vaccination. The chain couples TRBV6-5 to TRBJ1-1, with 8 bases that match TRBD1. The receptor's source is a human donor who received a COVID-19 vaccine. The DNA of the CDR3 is TGTGCCAGCAGTTCCACAGGGGGAGCTTTCTTT. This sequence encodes CASSSTGGAFF.